What follows is one T cell receptor (beta chain) and its context. Its specificity is not known. Researchers ran the PCR with 60 Vbeta and 13 Jbeta primers. Authors' methods: Roughly 12 million of 80 million to 85 million unique TCR beta chains were shared, per a later count. Method: immunoSEQ multiplex PCR; TCRdb's copy keeps in-frame clones and lacks some. V, J and clone size were drawn from that table, and D and trimming were deduced from the DNA. This sample carries approximately 130,000 clones, 65% to 90% of them seen once, and the ten largest clones take over 0.95%. The sample is drawn from a study of cytomegalovirus exposure and HLA in healthy donors. Study results and caveats: At a 0.05 false discovery rate, a later analysis found approximately 17,000 TCR beta sequences to be associated with HLA alleles. Usually a TCR sequence was rare, but some public TCRs were found in many donors. The authors later found most CMV-associated TCR beta chains appeared HLA-restricted.

Trimming took 2 bases from V and 0 from J; bases not matched to a gene: 9. The CDR3 extends over 19 amino acids. The germline gives CDR1 SGHRS, CDR2 YFSETQ. Sequencing used PBMCs. The sequence came from a girl between 2 and 10 years old in good health and CMV-seronegative. The chain recombines TRBV5-1 with TRBJ2-4; 12 bases fit TRBD2. CDR3 nucleotide sequence: TGCGCCAGCAGCTTAAAGACTAGCGGGGGAAACCTAGCCAAAAACATTCAGTACTTC. It specifies CASSLKTSGGNLAKNIQYF.